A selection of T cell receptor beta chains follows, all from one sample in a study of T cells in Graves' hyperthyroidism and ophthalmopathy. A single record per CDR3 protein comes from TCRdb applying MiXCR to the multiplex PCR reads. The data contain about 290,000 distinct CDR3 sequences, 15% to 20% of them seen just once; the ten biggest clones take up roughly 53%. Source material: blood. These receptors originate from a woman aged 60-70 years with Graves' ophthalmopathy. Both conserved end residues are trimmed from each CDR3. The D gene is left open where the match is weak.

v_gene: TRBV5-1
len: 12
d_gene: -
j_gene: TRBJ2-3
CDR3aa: ASSQLAGTDTQY

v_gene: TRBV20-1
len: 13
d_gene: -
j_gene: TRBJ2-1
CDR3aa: SARDSEAPYNEQF

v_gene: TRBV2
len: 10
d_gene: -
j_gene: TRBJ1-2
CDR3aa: ASSESDYGCT

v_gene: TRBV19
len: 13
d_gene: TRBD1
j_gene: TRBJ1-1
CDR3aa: ASSSPGTGDTEAF

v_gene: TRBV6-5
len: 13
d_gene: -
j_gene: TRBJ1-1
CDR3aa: ASSYSSGQNTEAF

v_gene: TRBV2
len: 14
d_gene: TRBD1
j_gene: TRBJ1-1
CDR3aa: ASSESRTGRGTEAF

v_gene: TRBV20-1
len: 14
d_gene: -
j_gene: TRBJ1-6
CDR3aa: SATQGPLEYNSPLH

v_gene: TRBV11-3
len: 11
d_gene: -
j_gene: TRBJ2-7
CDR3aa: ASSMAVTYEQY

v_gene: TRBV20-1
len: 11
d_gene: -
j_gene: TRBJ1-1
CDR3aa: SAKRSVNTEAF

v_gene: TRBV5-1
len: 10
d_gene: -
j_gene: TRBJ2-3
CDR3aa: ASSPDLRTQY

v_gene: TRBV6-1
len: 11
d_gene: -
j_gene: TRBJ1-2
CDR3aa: ASSTQGYYGYT

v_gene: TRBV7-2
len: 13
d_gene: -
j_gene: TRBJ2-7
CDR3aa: ASSPTGTPSYEQY

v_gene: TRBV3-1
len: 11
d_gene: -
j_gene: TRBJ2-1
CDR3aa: ASSRSGEAEQF

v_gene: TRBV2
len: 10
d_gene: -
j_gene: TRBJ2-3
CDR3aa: ASSSLGNTQY

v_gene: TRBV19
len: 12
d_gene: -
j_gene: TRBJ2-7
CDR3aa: ATRPSGHSYEQY

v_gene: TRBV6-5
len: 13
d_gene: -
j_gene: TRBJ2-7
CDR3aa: ASSYSADSPYEQY

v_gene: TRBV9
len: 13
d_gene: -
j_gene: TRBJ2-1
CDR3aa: ASSPRTNIANEQF

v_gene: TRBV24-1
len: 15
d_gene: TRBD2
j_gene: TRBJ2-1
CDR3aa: ATSDPAPSGRSDEQF

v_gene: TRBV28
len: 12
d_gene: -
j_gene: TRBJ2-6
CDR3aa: ASSSTSGANVLT

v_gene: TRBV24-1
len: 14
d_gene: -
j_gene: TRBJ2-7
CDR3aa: ATQGGGTGRHYEQY

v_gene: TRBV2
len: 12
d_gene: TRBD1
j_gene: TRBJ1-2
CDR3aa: ASSEGQGSYGYT

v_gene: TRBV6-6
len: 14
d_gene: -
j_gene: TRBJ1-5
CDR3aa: ASSYSHPGRGQPQH

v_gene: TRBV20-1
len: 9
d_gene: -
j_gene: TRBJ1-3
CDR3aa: SATGGNTIY

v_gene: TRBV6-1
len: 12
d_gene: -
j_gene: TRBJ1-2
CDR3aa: ASRTDPQNYGYT

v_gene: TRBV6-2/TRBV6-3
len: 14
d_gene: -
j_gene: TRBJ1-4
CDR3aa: ASSYNRPATNEKLF

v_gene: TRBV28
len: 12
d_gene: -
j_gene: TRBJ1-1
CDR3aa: ASSLAARGTEAF

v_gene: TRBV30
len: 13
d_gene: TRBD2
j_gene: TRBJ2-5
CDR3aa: AWSARGRAQETQY

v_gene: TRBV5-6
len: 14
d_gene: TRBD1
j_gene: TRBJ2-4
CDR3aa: ASSLGQGRLENIQY

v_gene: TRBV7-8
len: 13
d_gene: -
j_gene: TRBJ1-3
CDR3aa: ASSLAGNSGNTIY

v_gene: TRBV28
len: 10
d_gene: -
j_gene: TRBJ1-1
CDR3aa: ASSFQSTEAF